One and the same sample provided the 3 T cell receptor beta chains below, sequenced in a study of neoadjuvant anti-PD-1 for oral cavity cancer. The time point here: after neoadjuvant nivolumab, at surgical resection. Sequencing used immunoSEQ multiplex PCR; TCRdb keeps in-frame clones, though not all of them. The repertoire holds tens of thousands of clones, with 80% to 90% as singletons. Sequencing used PBMCs, obtained after nivolumab (anti-PD-1) treatment. Source of these receptors: a person between 35 and 79 years old with oral cavity squamous cell carcinoma.

The rearrangement uses TRBV19 and TRBJ2-6; TRBD1 agrees at 7 bases. Trimming cost V 4 bases and J 2 bases; bases outside gene matches: 5. This CDR3 has 16 residues. Germline CDR1 and CDR2: LNHDA and SQIVND (reference sequence). CDR3 bases: TGTGCCAGTAGTACAGGGGGTGCCGCTGGGGCCAACGTCCTGACTTTC. Its protein is CASSTGGAAGANVLTF. The full variable domain, with the rest looked up from reference TRBV19 and TRBJ2-6, is DGGITQSPKYLFRKEGQNVTLSCEQNLNHDAMYWYRQDPGQGLRLIYYSQIVNDFQKGDIAEGYSVSREKKESFPLTVTSAQKNPTAFYLCASSTGGAAGANVLTFGAGSRLTVL.

The rearrangement joins TRBV5-1 to TRBJ1-1; D is unclear. The CDR3 runs to 14 residues. Germline V gene sequence: CDR1 SGHRS, CDR2 YFSETQ. Trimming took 2 bases from V and 2 from J, leaving 10 bases between them. As DNA, the CDR3 is TGCGCCAGCAGCTTTTCCGGGGTTAACACTGAAGCTTTCTTT. It is translated as CASSFSGVNTEAFF.

This clone was observed a handful of times. V is TRBV9 and J is TRBJ2-5; D perhaps matches TRBD2 (6 bases). The CDR3 consists of 17 residues. CDR1 is SGDLS, CDR2 YYNGEE, per germline. The V and J ends lost 0 bases and 3 bases respectively, with 18 bases between them. The CDR3 sequence is CASSVEGSGRFEETQYF. The DNA of the CDR3 is TGTGCCAGCAGCGTAGAGGGTAGCGGTCGTTTTGAAGAGACCCAGTACTTC.